Below, one T cell receptor beta chain is given with its context. Its antigen is not yet known. The sample holds no much larger clone one base away, and base qualities are not on file. This sample is part of a study of T-cell reconstitution after alpha-beta-depleted transplantation in children (dated by TCRdb to 2016 to 2018). Study-wide context: Using TCR repertoire profiling, the study quantitatively followed how T-cell immune reconstitution unfolded in children after TCRalphabeta/CD19-depleted allogeneic hematopoietic cell transplantation.

The CDR3 contains 16 residues, cysteine and phenylalanine counted. The DNA shown is the 48-base CDR3, in frame from base 1. Via the germline V gene, CDR1 is SGHRS and CDR2 YFSETQ. V ends up 3 bases short and J 3 bases short, with an unmatched junction base count of 3. Libraries were built with PCR. TCRdb records Illumina HiSeq 2500 as the sequencer. Molecular barcoding was employed in the preparation of TCR libraries, with unique molecular identifiers being used to normalize TCRbeta repertoire quantification. TCRdb trimmed the raw reads at Q25, called clones with MiXCR and kept productive beta chains. Each CDR3 protein appears once, grouped with its most common genes and DNA. Present in this sample are 350,000 to 450,000 distinct CDR3 sequences, over 20% of which were seen just once. 3.5% to 4% of the sample rests with the top ten.

The receptor's source is a human donor who donated a stem cell graft to a child with acute myeloid leukemia. This specimen consisted of PBMCs from the stem cell graft donor, obtained from the stem cell graft. This receptor chain uses TRBV5-1 and TRBJ2-2; 12 central nucleotides agree with TRBD2. The CDR3 in this case is CASSSSGRVDTGELFF. The sequenced DNA is TGCGCCAGCAGCTCTAGCGGGAGGGTCGACACCGGGGAGCTGTTTTTT.